One and the same sample provided the 15 T cell receptor beta chains below, sequenced in a study of blood T cell repertoires in COVID-19. Only in-frame clones appear in the TCRdb table, and some are missing; sequencing was by immunoSEQ multiplex PCR. Seen here are 16,000 or so clones, roughly nine tenths observed once, and the top ten hold less than 50%. Sequencing was carried out using peripheral blood. Every receptor here comes from a human donor in a cohort sampled during active COVID-19.

The rearrangement joins TRBV7-9 to TRBJ1-5; weak D call: TRBD1 (5 bases). Germline values: CDR1 SEHNR, CDR2 FQNEAQ (reference sequence). The CDR3 is made up of 18 amino acids. The V gene lost 2 bases and the J gene lost 1 base, with 18 bases spanning the gap. Here the CDR3 reads CASSLSEWQGPSNQPQHF. For the CDR3, the DNA is TGTGCCAGCAGCTTATCTGAGTGGCAGGGCCCAAGCAATCAGCCCCAGCATTTT.

The rearrangement uses TRBV9 and TRBJ1-2, with a possible D match to TRBD1 (6 bases). V was shortened by 3 bases and J by 5 bases, with 17 bases between the two germline ends. Germline V lookup: CDR1 SGDLS, CDR2 YYNGEE. CDR3 length: 15 residues. The CDR3 nucleotides read TGTGCCAGCAGCGAACAGGGATCCCTGAGGTATGGCTACACCTTC. Residues: CASSEQGSLRYGYTF.

This clone came up once. The J gene is TRBJ2-5, the V gene TRBV18, with 9 bases matching TRBD1. After removal of 3 bases from V and 4 bases from J, the junction contained 6 bases not matched to a gene. The CDR3 spans 15 residues. In germline, CDR1 is KGHSH, CDR2 LQKENI. The DNA of the CDR3 is TGTGCCAGCTCACCGCCGGGACAGGGCCGAGAGACCCAGTACTTC. Its protein is CASSPPGQGRETQYF. Supplemented by reference TRBV18 and TRBJ2-5, the full variable domain reads NAGVMQNPRHLVRRRGQEARLRCSPMKGHSHVYWYRQLPEEGLKFMVYLQKENIIDESGMPKERFSAEFPKEGPSILRIQQVVRGDSAAYFCASSPPGQGRETQYFGPGTRLLVL.

The gene calls are TRBV18 and TRBJ1-3, with D tentatively TRBD1 (5 bases). Per the germline V gene, CDR1 is KGHSH and CDR2 is LQKENI. CDR3 length: 15 amino acids. Trimming shortened V by 0 bases and J by 10 bases, and 16 bases separated the two germline ends. In DNA form, the CDR3 reads TGTGCCAGCTCACCACCCGGCAGGGCAGTTACGACCATATATTTT. This codes for CASSPPGRAVTTIYF. The full variable domain, rest sourced from reference TRBV18 and TRBJ1-3, is NAGVMQNPRHLVRRRGQEARLRCSPMKGHSHVYWYRQLPEEGLKFMVYLQKENIIDESGMPKERFSAEFPKEGPSILRIQQVVRGDSAAYFCASSPPGRAVTTIYFGEGSWLTVV.

The rearrangement links TRBV7-2 to TRBJ1-1; TRBD1 is a possible D gene (6 bases). Germline V lookup: CDR1 SGHTA, CDR2 FQGNSA. The CDR3 loop spans 14 amino acids. V was shortened by 4 bases and J by 4 bases, with 13 bases between the two germline ends. DNA for the CDR3: TGTGCCAGCAGCTGGGGAGGGGGTCGCACTGAAGCTTTCTTT. Its translation: CASSWGGGRTEAFF.

The chain links TRBV5-6 to TRBJ2-3; 9 bases fit TRBD2. The CDR3 has 19 amino acids. Germline values: CDR1 SGHDT, CDR2 YYEEEE. J was trimmed by 2 bases and V by 0 bases; bases with no gene match: 13. CDR3 loop: CASSLEGAGGPRPTDTQYF. The CDR3 bases are TGTGCCAGCAGCTTGGAAGGAGCGGGGGGACCCAGACCCACAGATACGCAGTATTTT.

V is TRBV18 and J is TRBJ2-1; 10 bases map to TRBD1. CDR3 length: 15 amino acids. CDR1 and CDR2 (germline): KGHSH, LQKENI. Trimming removed 5 bases from V and 4 bases from J; junction bases left unmatched: 5. CDR3 in amino acids: CASSVGQGGYNEQFF. CDR3 nucleotide sequence: TGTGCCAGCTCAGTTGGACAGGGGGGTTACAATGAGCAGTTCTTC.

The gene calls are TRBV9 and TRBJ2-3; 15 bases are a match to TRBD2. CDR1 is SGDLS, CDR2 YYNGEE, per germline. V dropped 3 bases and J dropped 4; count of bases not matched to a gene: 6. There are 17 residues in the CDR3. The DNA for the CDR3 is TGTGCCAGCAGCGCCGGGAGGACTAGCGGGGGGGCAGATACGCAGTATTTT. Translating it yields CASSAGRTSGGADTQYF.

This clone was observed once. The gene calls are TRBV6-6 and TRBJ1-1; 9 positions agree with TRBD1. The trim removed 2 bases at V and 7 bases at J, leaving 8 bases unmatched. The CDR3 extends over 15 amino acids. Germline V gene lookup returns CDR1 MNHNY and CDR2 SVGAGI (reference sequence). This CDR3 is CASSYEQGAFSEAFF. As DNA, the CDR3 is TGTGCCAGCAGTTACGAACAGGGGGCCTTTAGTGAAGCTTTCTTT.

CDR3 nucleotide sequence: TGTGCCAGCAGTTTAGGACAGACCAACACCGGGGAGCTGTTTTTT. This translates into CASSLGQTNTGELFF. This rearrangement joins TRBV27 to TRBJ2-2; weak D call: TRBD1 (6 bases). From germline, CDR1 is MNHEY and CDR2 SMNVEV (reference sequence). This CDR3 spans 15 amino acids. V lost 2 bases, J lost 2 bases, and 9 bases lay in between.

This sequence joins TRBV5-5 and TRBJ2-5, with TRBD1 matching over 7 bases. J was trimmed by 2 bases and V by 2 bases; bases with no gene match: 3. Germline CDR1 and CDR2: SGHKS and YYEKEE (reference sequence). The CDR3 spans 14 residues. CDR3 protein: CASSFAGGQETQYF. In DNA, the CDR3 is TGTGCCAGCAGCTTTGCAGGGGGTCAAGAGACCCAGTACTTC.

V and J are TRBV13 and TRBJ2-7, with a tentative D call TRBD2 (6 bases). The germline V gene encodes CDR1 PRHDT and CDR2 FYEKMQ (reference sequence). The CDR3 consists of 13 residues. The V end lost 5 bases, the J end lost 4 bases, and 12 bases lay between the germline ends. This CDR3 is CASSQGLGYEQYF. The CDR3 DNA reads as TGTGCCAGCAGCCAGGGACTCGGTTACGAGCAGTACTTC.

This clone has only one observation. The chain recombines TRBV5-1 with TRBJ2-7; 8 positions match TRBD2. The CDR3 loop spans 14 amino acids. With 4 bases clipped from V and 0 bases from J, the junction kept 3 bases outside the gene matches. CDR1 SGHRS and CDR2 YFSETQ come from the germline V gene. This CDR3 reads CASSAGGVSYEQYF. The DNA for the CDR3 is TGCGCCAGCAGCGCGGGGGGTGTCTCCTACGAGCAGTACTTC. Full variable domain (missing parts from reference TRBV5-1 and TRBJ2-7): KAGVTQTPRYLIKTRGQQVTLSCSPISGHRSVSWYQQTPGQGLQFLFEYFSETQRNKGNFPGRFSGRQFSNSRSEMNVSTLELGDSALYLCASSAGGVSYEQYFGPGTRLTVT.

This clone appeared a few times. The chain has TRBV3-1 (or the pseudogene TRBV3-2) and TRBJ2-7; TRBD1 might be the D (5 bases). V dropped 5 bases and J dropped 2 bases, with 13 bases sitting between them. Germline CDR1 is LGHDT and CDR2 is YNNKEL (reference sequence). This CDR3 is 14 amino acids long. The chain's CDR3 is CASSRGWETYEQYF. For the CDR3, the DNA is TGTGCCAGCAGCAGGGGTTGGGAAACCTACGAGCAGTACTTC.

The V and J genes are TRBV4-2 and TRBJ2-7; 8 bases are a match to TRBD2. Germline V gives CDR1 LGHNA, CDR2 YNFKEQ. This CDR3 region has 15 residues. The V segment lost 0 bases and the J segment 3 bases; nucleotides outside the gene matches: 4. CDR3 residues: CASSQEDGGGYEQYF. CDR3 DNA sequence: TGTGCCAGCAGCCAAGAAGACGGGGGGGGCTACGAGCAGTACTTC.